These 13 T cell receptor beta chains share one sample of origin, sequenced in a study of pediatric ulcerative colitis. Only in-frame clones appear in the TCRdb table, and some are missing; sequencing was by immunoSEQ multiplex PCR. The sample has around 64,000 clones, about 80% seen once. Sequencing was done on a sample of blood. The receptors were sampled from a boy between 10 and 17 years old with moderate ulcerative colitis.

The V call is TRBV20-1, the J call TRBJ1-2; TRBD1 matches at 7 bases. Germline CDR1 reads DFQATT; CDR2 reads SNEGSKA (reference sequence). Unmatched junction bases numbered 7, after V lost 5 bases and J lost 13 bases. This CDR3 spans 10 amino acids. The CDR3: CSAENRGGTF. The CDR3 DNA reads TGCAGTGCTGAGAACAGGGGAGGCACCTTC.

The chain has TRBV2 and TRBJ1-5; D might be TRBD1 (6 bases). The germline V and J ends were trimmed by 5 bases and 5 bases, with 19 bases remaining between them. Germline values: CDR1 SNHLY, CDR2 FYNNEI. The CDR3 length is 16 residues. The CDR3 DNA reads TGTGCCAGCAGTCGCTCACACAGGGCCCCCGATCAGCCCCAGCATTTT. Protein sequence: CASSRSHRAPDQPQHF.

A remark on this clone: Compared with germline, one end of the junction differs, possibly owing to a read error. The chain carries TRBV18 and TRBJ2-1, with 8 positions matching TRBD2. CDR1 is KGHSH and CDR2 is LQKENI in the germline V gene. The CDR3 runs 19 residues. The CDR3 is CASSPRRNSGTPLYNEQFF. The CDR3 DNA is TGTGCCAGCTCGCCACGTAGGAATAGCGGGACCCCCCTCTACAATGAGCAGTTCTTC.

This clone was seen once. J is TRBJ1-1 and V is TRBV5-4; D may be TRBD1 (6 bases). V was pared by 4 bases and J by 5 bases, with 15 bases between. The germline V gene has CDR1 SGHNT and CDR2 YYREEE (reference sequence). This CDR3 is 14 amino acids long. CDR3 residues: CASSQGGGNTEAFF. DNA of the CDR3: TGTGCCAGCAGCCAAGGGGGGGGAAATACTGAAGCTTTCTTT.

This CDR3 is CASSVAGPSYEQYF. The CDR3 DNA is TGTGCCAGCAGCGTCGCGGGTCCATCCTACGAGCAGTACTTC. This chain joins TRBV9 and TRBJ2-7; TRBD2 might be the D (5 bases). Trimming left V 2 bases short and J 1 base short, with 10 bases between. The CDR3 sequence is 14 residues long. Per germline, CDR1 SGDLS and CDR2 YYNGEE.

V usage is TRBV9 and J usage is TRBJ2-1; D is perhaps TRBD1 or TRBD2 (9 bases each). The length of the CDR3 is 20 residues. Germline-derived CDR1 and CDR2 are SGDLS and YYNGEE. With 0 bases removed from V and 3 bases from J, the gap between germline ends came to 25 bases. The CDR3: CASSVDRGRGAGGLYNEQFF. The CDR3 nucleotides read TGTGCCAGCAGCGTAGACAGGGGGCGTGGAGCGGGAGGACTCTACAATGAGCAGTTCTTC.

In DNA form, the CDR3 reads TGTGCCAGCAGCTTGATAGGAGGGGTTGGGAACACTGAAGCTTTCTTT. This sequence encodes CASSLIGGVGNTEAFF. This chain uses TRBV5-6 with TRBJ1-1; a possible D gene is TRBD1 (5 bases). The V gene lost 1 base and the J gene lost 1 base, with 14 bases spanning the gap. Germline-derived CDR1 and CDR2 are SGHDT and YYEEEE. CDR3 size: 16 residues.

CDR3 residues: CASRQTSYNEQFF. In nucleotides, the CDR3 is TGTGCCAGCAGACAGACCTCCTACAATGAGCAGTTCTTC. The genes are TRBV6-5 and TRBJ2-1; D remains ambiguous. The germline V gene has CDR1 MNHEY and CDR2 SVGAGI. The CDR3 spans 13 residues. The V end lost 6 bases, the J end lost 0 bases, and 6 bases lay between the germline ends.

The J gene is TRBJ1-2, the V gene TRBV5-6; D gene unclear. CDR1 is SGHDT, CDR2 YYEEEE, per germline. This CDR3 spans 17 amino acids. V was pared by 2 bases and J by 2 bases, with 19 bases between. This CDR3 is CASSLTVIGPGNYGYTF. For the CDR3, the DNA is TGTGCCAGCAGCTTAACTGTGATTGGGCCGGGCAACTATGGCTACACCTTC.

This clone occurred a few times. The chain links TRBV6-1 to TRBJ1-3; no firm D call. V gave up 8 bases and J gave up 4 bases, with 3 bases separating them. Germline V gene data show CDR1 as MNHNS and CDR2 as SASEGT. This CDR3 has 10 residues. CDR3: CASLGNTIYF. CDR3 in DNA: TGTGCCAGCCTAGGAAACACCATATATTTT.

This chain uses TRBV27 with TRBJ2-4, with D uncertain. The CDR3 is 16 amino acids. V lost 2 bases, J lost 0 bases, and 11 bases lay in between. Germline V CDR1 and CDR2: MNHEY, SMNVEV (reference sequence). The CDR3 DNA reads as TGTGCCAGCAGTTTAATGGGTTTTTTAGCCAAAAACATTCAGTACTTC. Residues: CASSLMGFLAKNIQYF.

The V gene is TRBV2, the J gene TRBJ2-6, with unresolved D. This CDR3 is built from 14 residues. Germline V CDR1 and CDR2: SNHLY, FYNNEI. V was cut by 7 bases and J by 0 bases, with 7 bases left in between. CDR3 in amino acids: CASTVPSGANVLTF. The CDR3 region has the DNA TGTGCCAGCACAGTTCCCTCTGGGGCCAACGTCCTGACTTTC.

In DNA form, the CDR3 reads TGTGCCAGCAGCTTAGCCATGGGACAGCGGGGCACTGAAGCTTTCTTT. Protein sequence: CASSLAMGQRGTEAFF. The chain links TRBV7-9 to TRBJ1-1, with TRBD1 identical over 7 bases. In germline, CDR1 is SEHNR, CDR2 FQNEAQ (reference sequence). The CDR3 is 16 residues long. The J segment lost 4 bases and the V segment lost 0 bases, leaving 8 bases of the junction unmatched.